The rows below give T cell receptor beta chains drawn from one sample of a study of cytomegalovirus exposure and HLA in healthy donors. Some clones are missing from TCRdb's copy, which holds only in-frame ones; the method was immunoSEQ multiplex PCR. The table shows 55,000 or so clones, with about 84% occurring only once. The specimen was PBMCs. These receptor sequences come from a female donor in good health and CMV-seronegative. Both conserved end residues are part of each CDR3. A D gene is named only where the DNA matches it firmly. The size of a clone is reported for some rows only, either as once, few or many, or as a class for expanded clones.

>15|NA|TRBD1|TRBJ2-2|TRBV2
CASDRGQGNTGELFF
TGTGCCAGCGACAGGGGGCAGGGTAACACCGGGGAGCTGTTTTTT
>14|NA|TRBD1|TRBJ2-3|TRBV6-6
CASFGTGGTDTQYF
TGTGCCAGTTTCGGGACAGGGGGCACAGATACGCAGTATTTT
>15|NA|TRBD1|TRBJ2-1|TRBV12-5
CASGLVQGRYNEQFF
TGTGCTAGTGGTTTGGTACAGGGGCGATACAATGAGCAGTTCTTC
>16|NA|NA|TRBJ1-3|TRBV18
CASSPPGWGPGNTIYF
TGTGCCAGCTCACCTCCCGGGTGGGGCCCTGGAAACACCATATATTTT
>11|NA|NA|TRBJ2-3|TRBV30
CAWGAADTQYF
TGTGCCTGGGGGGCCGCCGATACGCAGTATTTT
>15|NA|TRBD2|TRBJ2-1|TRBV19
CASSPPSGGAWEQFF
TGTGCCAGTAGTCCCCCTAGCGGGGGGGCATGGGAGCAGTTCTTC
>12|NA|TRBD1|TRBJ1-1|TRBV6-5
CASSYRGAEAFF
TGTGCCAGCAGCTACAGGGGCGCTGAAGCTTTCTTT
>16|NA|TRBD1|TRBJ1-5|TRBV6-6
CASTSNRDREGQPQHF
TGTGCCAGCACCTCCAACCGGGACAGGGAGGGTCAGCCCCAGCATTTT
>13|NA|NA|TRBJ1-1|TRBV19
CASREPGYSEAFF
TGTGCCAGTAGGGAACCAGGGTACTCTGAAGCTTTCTTT
>14|NA|NA|TRBJ1-2|TRBV27
CASSSQGFGYGYTF
TGTGCCAGCAGTTCGCAGGGGTTCGGCTATGGCTACACCTTC
>16|NA|TRBD1|TRBJ1-5|TRBV19
CASSSKDRGDNQPQHF
TGTGCCAGTAGTAGCAAGGACAGGGGTGACAATCAGCCCCAGCATTTT
>15|NA|TRBD1|TRBJ1-1|TRBV6-1
CASTRQGATNTEAFF
TGTGCCAGTACCCGACAGGGGGCCACGAACACTGAAGCTTTCTTT
>12|NA|NA|TRBJ2-6|TRBV29-1
CSVHSGANVLTF
TGCAGCGTCCACTCTGGGGCCAACGTCCTGACTTTC
>15|few|TRBD1|TRBJ1-1|TRBV14
CASSQPTSGRGSAFF
TGTGCCAGCAGCCAACCCACCTCGGGCAGGGGGTCGGCTTTCTTT
>15|NA|NA|TRBJ1-5|TRBV12-5
CASGLVAAGNQPQHF
TGTGCTAGTGGTTTGGTAGCGGCAGGTAATCAGCCCCAGCATTTT
>15|NA|TRBD1|TRBJ2-2|TRBV2
CASSATGLGTGELFF
TGTGCCAGCAGTGCGACAGGGCTGGGCACCGGGGAGCTGTTTTTT
>14|NA|NA|TRBJ2-5|TRBV10-3
CAIGTAGAGETQYF
TGTGCCATCGGGACAGCGGGGGCGGGGGAGACCCAGTACTTC
>19|once|TRBD2|TRBJ2-1|TRBV4-3
CASSQARSSGGATYNEQFF
TGCGCCAGCAGCCAAGCCAGGAGTAGCGGGGGGGCTACCTACAATGAGCAGTTCTTC
>13|NA|NA|TRBJ2-4|TRBV7-9
CASRGARVNIQYF
TGTGCCAGCCGGGGGGCGCGAGTAAACATTCAGTACTTC